This T cell receptor (beta chain) was identified during a study of cytomegalovirus exposure and HLA in healthy donors. Overall study results and limits: An apparent linkage of common viral pathogens to several of the most significant clusters emerged in a later analysis. Analysis was carried out at a later point, and it linked a missense DCLRE1C variant to TCR beta V- and J-gene trimming. The study labeled 164 TCR beta chains cytomegalovirus-associated.

The primer mix had 60 Vbeta and 13 Jbeta primers. Assay used: immunoSEQ multiplex PCR; TCRdb lists only in-frame clones, some missing. The sample consists of 54,000 or so clones, 70% of them appearing once. The junction had 13 bases not matched to a gene; V was cut back by 4 bases and J by 6 bases. Germline lookup yields CDR1 KGHSY and CDR2 FQNENV. This CDR3 region has 18 residues. This clone was observed a few times. The target antigen is unknown. The receptor's source is a woman aged 55-70 years in good health and CMV-seropositive. The material sequenced was PBMCs. The chain recombines TRBV16 with TRBJ1-5; 12 nucleotides align to TRBD1. This CDR3 reads CASSPPGQGARGSQPQHF. The CDR3 coding sequence is TGTGCCAGCAGCCCTCCGGGACAGGGGGCGCGGGGGAGTCAGCCCCAGCATTTT.